The 10 T cell receptor beta chains below were found in one sample sequenced in a study of T cell responses to AZD1222 COVID-19 vaccine. TCRdb's copy holds only in-frame clones and misses some; the assay was immunoSEQ multiplex PCR. This sample has under 130,000 clones, with 90% found just once. This sample comprised peripheral blood, obtained on day 0 of AZD1222 vaccination. Receptor source: an adult in good health.

The chain recombines TRBV6-5 with TRBJ1-1; D call uncertain. Germline values: CDR1 MNHEY, CDR2 SVGAGI. The CDR3 consists of 15 residues. V was pared by 7 bases and J by 2 bases, with 17 bases between. The CDR3 nucleotides are TGTGCCAGCAAGCCCCCGGGCCCTCTTAACACTGAAGCTTTCTTT. It yields the protein CASKPPGPLNTEAFF.

This clone was counted between two and nine times. J is TRBJ2-3 and V is TRBV13; 11 bases match TRBD2. The CDR3 totals 16 residues. Looked up from germline, CDR1 is PRHDT and CDR2 is FYEKMQ (reference sequence). Trimming removed 5 bases from V and 2 bases from J; junction bases left unmatched: 6. The CDR3 DNA sequence: TGTGCCAGCAGCATCCTAGCGGGGGGCATCACAGATACGCAGTATTTT. Its translation is CASSILAGGITDTQYF.

The V call is TRBV27, the J call TRBJ1-2, with D tentatively TRBD1 (5 bases). This CDR3 comprises 15 residues. Germline V gene lookup returns CDR1 MNHEY and CDR2 SMNVEV (reference sequence). The V end was cut by 3 bases, the J end by 2 bases, with 13 bases between. This CDR3 is CASSFLDGGNYGYTF. Here the CDR3 DNA reads TGTGCCAGCAGTTTCCTGGATGGGGGGAACTATGGCTACACCTTC.

This clone was observed once. The chain combines TRBV9 with TRBJ2-7; D is possibly TRBD2 (6 bases). The germline V and J ends were trimmed by 3 bases and 2 bases, with 12 bases remaining between them. This CDR3 has 14 amino acids. The germline gives CDR1 SGDLS, CDR2 YYNGEE. The CDR3 here is CASSATRTTYEQYF. CDR3 in DNA: TGTGCCAGCAGCGCGACCAGGACTACCTACGAGCAGTACTTC. Full variable domain (missing parts from reference TRBV9 and TRBJ2-7): DSGVTQTPKHLITATGQRVTLRCSPRSGDLSVYWYQQSLDQGLQFLIQYYNGEERAKGNILERFSAQQFPDLHSELNLSSLELGDSALYFCASSATRTTYEQYFGPGTRLTVT.

The V gene is TRBV20-1, the J gene TRBJ2-7; perhaps TRBD1 as D (6 bases). The germline V and J ends were trimmed by 3 bases and 0 bases, with 12 bases remaining between them. Germline-derived CDR1 and CDR2 are DFQATT and SNEGSKA (reference sequence). The CDR3 covers 14 residues. The CDR3: CSASTGFDSYEQYF. The CDR3 DNA reads TGCAGTGCTAGTACAGGGTTCGACTCCTACGAGCAGTACTTC.

The V gene is TRBV18, the J gene TRBJ2-2; possible D gene TRBD2, 6 bases. The length of the CDR3 is 14 residues. Germline CDR1 KGHSH, CDR2 LQKENI. The germline V and J ends were trimmed by 6 bases and 5 bases, with 13 bases remaining between them. The CDR3 DNA reads TGTGCCAGCTCTCCCCCGGGGGTTACCGGGGAGCTGTTTTTT. Translated: CASSPPGVTGELFF.

V is TRBV1 and J is TRBJ1-5. TRBV1 is a recognized pseudogene. The CDR3 has 16 residues. The CDR3: CTSSHRTRYSNQPQHF. CDR3 nucleotide sequence: TGCACCAGCAGCCATAGAACTAGGTATAGCAATCAGCCCCAGCATTTT.

This CDR3 reads CASTPMPGHYEQYF. In DNA, the CDR3 is TGTGCCAGCACCCCCATGCCAGGCCACTACGAGCAGTACTTC. This chain joins TRBV6-5 and TRBJ2-7; D call uncertain. The ends were cut back, 7 bases at V and 3 bases at J, with 16 bases in the middle. Germline assignment: CDR1 MNHEY and CDR2 SVGAGI. This CDR3 has 14 residues.

The V call is TRBV5-4, the J call TRBJ2-7; possibly TRBD1 for D (5 bases). The germline V gene has CDR1 SGHNT and CDR2 YYREEE (reference sequence). Trimming removed 1 base from V and 6 bases from J, with 11 bases in between. The CDR3 spans 13 residues. The CDR3 DNA follows: TGTGCCAGCAGCTTGCAGGGTAGTGGCGAGCAGTACTTC. Protein: CASSLQGSGEQYF.

The chain links TRBV5-1 to TRBJ2-5; TRBD2 matches at 8 bases. J was trimmed by 4 bases and V by 3 bases; bases with no gene match: 5. This CDR3 has 14 residues. The germline CDR1 and CDR2 sequences are SGHRS and YFSETQ. CDR3 amino acids: CASSSPSGGETQYF. The CDR3 DNA reads as TGCGCCAGCAGCTCTCCCAGCGGGGGAGAGACCCAGTACTTC.